This TCR beta chain appears in the sequencing data of a study of T cell responses to AZD1222 COVID-19 vaccine. Whole-study context: Pooled samples include second doses given at about 4 or 12 weeks. Whole-study results and caveats: A reported finding is that nearly half of spike-specific TCRs target unmutated variant regions. Spike was spanned by vaccine-associated CD4 TCRs, which were dominant at 160-218 and 743-854. Donors, mostly white British, included more females; clonal diversity was possibly underestimated.

Of note for this clone: Its target is not known.

This table comes from immunoSEQ multiplex PCR, and its TCRdb copy is limited to in-frame clones, with some not included. The data contain 150,000 to 200,000 clones, 90% to 95% of them singletons. The V end lost 5 bases, the J end lost 4 bases, and 19 bases lay between the germline ends. This CDR3 region has 16 residues. Germline V gene sequence: CDR1 SEHNR, CDR2 FQNEAQ (reference sequence). This TCR was sampled from an adult in good health. This specimen consisted of peripheral blood, obtained on day 0 of AZD1222 vaccination. This rearrangement joins TRBV7-9 to TRBJ2-3, with D perhaps TRBD1 (6 bases). CDR3 nucleotide sequence: TGTGCCAGCAGCCGAATAGGACAGCCACCCCCAGATACGCAGTATTTT. Protein: CASSRIGQPPPDTQYF.